A single sample is the source of the 6 T cell receptor beta chains below, sequenced in a study of graft-versus-host responses after intestinal transplantation (dated by TCRdb to the early 2020s). Preparation of the library involved the immunoSEQ multiplex PCR assay. In its TCRdb copy, this immuneACCESS table keeps in-frame sequences only and misses some clones. Where compared with another copy, unresolved V genes explain less than half of these, and the others have no known cause. The sample contains roughly 20,000 clones, under 75% of them found a single time. Jointly, the top ten make up roughly 8% of the sample. Intraepithelial and lamina propria lymphocytes were isolated from graft specimens using dithiothreitol, EDTA incubations and collagenase D digestion. Specimen: ileum tissue, collected around 20 days after intestinal transplant. Source of these receptors: a human patient who received an intestinal transplant, so some T cells may come from the graft donor.

The chain links TRBV6-5 to TRBJ2-3, with 8 nucleotides matching TRBD1. After removal of 2 bases from V and 7 bases from J, the junction contained 8 bases not matched to a gene. CDR1 MNHEY and CDR2 SVGAGI come from the germline V gene. This CDR3 region has 15 residues. CDR3 coding DNA: TGTGCCAGCAGTTACAACGGCCAGGGGGCGAATACGCAGTATTTT. Protein: CASSYNGQGANTQYF.

Points on this clone: This specimen includes other DNA sequences encoding the same CDR3. The J gene is TRBJ2-7, the V gene TRBV4-3, with 7 nucleotides matching TRBD1. CDR1 is LGHNA and CDR2 is YSLEER in the germline V gene. The V gene end was trimmed by 0 bases and the J gene end by 2 bases; junction bases not matched to a gene: 4. The CDR3 is made up of 15 amino acids. This CDR3 reads CASSQEAGGTYEQYF. The CDR3 nucleotides are TGCGCCAGCAGCCAAGAGGCAGGGGGTACCTACGAGCAGTACTTC.

There are a few counts of this clone. This CDR3 is CASSPGQRSYEQYF. The CDR3, as DNA: TGTGCCAGCAGCCCCGGACAGCGCTCCTACGAGCAGTACTTC. This chain joins TRBV5-6 and TRBJ2-7, with D tentatively TRBD1 (6 bases). CDR1 is SGHDT and CDR2 is YYEEEE in the germline V gene. CDR3 length: 14 amino acids. V lost 4 bases to trimming and J lost 0 bases, with 11 bases between them.

The chain recombines TRBV28 with TRBJ1-5, with 10 bases lining up with TRBD1. Germline CDR1 reads MDHEN; CDR2 reads SYDVKM. This CDR3 is built from 18 residues. The V segment lost 4 bases and the J segment 6 bases; nucleotides outside the gene matches: 15. For the CDR3, the DNA is TGTGCCAGCAGTTCCATAGCCTACCGACAGGGGGCAGGTCAGCCCCAGCATTTT. Translating gives CASSSIAYRQGAGQPQHF.

This clone has a single count. The genes are TRBV27 and TRBJ2-7; 7 positions match TRBD2. This CDR3 has 14 amino acids. Per germline, CDR1 MNHEY and CDR2 SMNVEV (reference sequence). Trimming at V came to 2 bases and at J to 5 bases, leaving 6 bases not matched to a gene. The CDR3: CASSLGGDGNEQYF. CDR3 nucleotides: TGTGCCAGCAGTTTAGGGGGGGATGGGAACGAGCAGTACTTC.

The CDR3 loop is CASSHSRRTVSYEQYF. The CDR3 bases are TGTGCCAGCAGCCATTCTCGGAGGACAGTGTCCTACGAGCAGTACTTC. The genes are TRBV5-5 and TRBJ2-7, with D maybe TRBD1 (6 bases). Germline CDR1 and CDR2: SGHKS and YYEKEE (reference sequence). Trimming pared 4 bases from V and 1 base from J, leaving 18 bases between. This CDR3 is 16 amino acids long.